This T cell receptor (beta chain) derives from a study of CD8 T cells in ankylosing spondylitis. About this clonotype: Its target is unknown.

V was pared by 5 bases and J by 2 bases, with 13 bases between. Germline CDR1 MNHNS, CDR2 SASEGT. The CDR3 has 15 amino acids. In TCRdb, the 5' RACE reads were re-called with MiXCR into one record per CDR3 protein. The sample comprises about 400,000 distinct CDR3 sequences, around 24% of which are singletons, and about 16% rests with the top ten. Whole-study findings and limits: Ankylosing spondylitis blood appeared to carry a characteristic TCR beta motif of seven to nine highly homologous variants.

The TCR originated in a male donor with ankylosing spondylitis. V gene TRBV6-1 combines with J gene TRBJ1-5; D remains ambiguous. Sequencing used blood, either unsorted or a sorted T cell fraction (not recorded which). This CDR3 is CASSRVYGGNQPQHF. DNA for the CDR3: TGTGCCAGCAGTAGGGTTTATGGCGGCAATCAGCCCCAGCATTTT.